This entry lists 8 T cell receptor beta chains sequenced from one sample in a study of a mutant IDH1 vaccine in newly diagnosed glioma. The protocol was immunoSEQ multiplex PCR, while the TCRdb copy is restricted to in-frame clones and leaves out a portion. Seen here are around 82,000 clones, almost 85% observed once, and the top ten hold 5% to 5.5%. Time point denoted: baseline, week 1 (first vaccination visit). As to treatment: pre-vaccination baseline after standard-of-care therapy. The material was PBMCs, obtained from a glioma patient treated with radiotherapy, temozolomide or both. The receptors come from a man in his forties or fifties with glioma. Some clones in this sample may be carry-over from other donors' samples.

The gene calls are TRBV2 and TRBJ1-1; D remains unclear. Per germline, CDR1 SNHLY and CDR2 FYNNEI. Between the trimmed V and J ends, which lost 3 bases and 8 bases, there was a span of 10 bases. This CDR3 has 12 residues. CDR3: CASSETHGEAFF. DNA of the CDR3: TGTGCCAGCAGTGAGACGCACGGGGAAGCTTTCTTT.

V is TRBV2 and J is TRBJ2-7; D perhaps matches TRBD1 (5 bases). Germline assignment: CDR1 SNHLY and CDR2 FYNNEI. V lost 3 bases and J 0 bases, leaving 12 bases between the germline ends. The CDR3 length is 15 residues. CDR3 sequence: CASSEAGRSSYEQYF. In DNA form, the CDR3 reads TGTGCCAGCAGTGAGGCAGGGCGAAGCTCCTACGAGCAGTACTTC.

The rearrangement links TRBV2 to TRBJ2-7; D uncertain. This CDR3 has 16 amino acids. In germline, CDR1 is SNHLY, CDR2 FYNNEI. Trimming pared 3 bases from V and 3 bases from J, leaving 18 bases between. The CDR3 nucleotides read TGTGCCAGCAGTGATCGGTTTGGCAGTTGGAGCTACGAGCAGTACTTC. Translated, it gives CASSDRFGSWSYEQYF.

This chain links TRBV18 with TRBJ2-5, with TRBD2 matching 12 bases. Germline V gene lookup returns CDR1 KGHSH and CDR2 LQKENI. This CDR3 has 17 amino acids. The J segment lost 5 bases and the V segment lost 6 bases, leaving 13 bases of the junction unmatched. CDR3 sequence reads: CASSPLPTSGGYETQYF. The DNA of the CDR3 is TGTGCCAGCTCCCCTCTTCCGACTAGCGGGGGTTACGAGACCCAGTACTTC.

The rearrangement links TRBV6-5 to TRBJ1-1, with 9 bases fitting TRBD1. Germline V gene sequence: CDR1 MNHEY, CDR2 SVGAGI. The CDR3 length is 14 residues. The ends lost 2 bases at V and 5 bases at J; junction bases unmatched: 3. CDR3 sequence: CASSYGGTGTEAFF. The DNA of the CDR3 is TGTGCCAGCAGTTACGGGGGGACAGGGACTGAAGCTTTCTTT.

V is TRBV5-1 and J is TRBJ1-2; TRBD1 aligns across 7 bases. Germline assignment: CDR1 SGHRS and CDR2 YFSETQ. This CDR3 has 13 amino acids. The J segment lost 13 bases and the V segment lost 0 bases, leaving 9 bases of the junction unmatched. CDR3 bases: TGCGCCAGCAGCTTGGAAGGGGGCTCAGATTGCACCTTC. This encodes CASSLEGGSDCTF.

The chain is built from TRBV7-9 and TRBJ1-1; D remains ambiguous. There are 12 residues in the CDR3. Deletions cut 4 bases from V and 0 bases from J, with 3 bases between. Germline assignment: CDR1 SEHNR and CDR2 FQNEAQ (reference sequence). Here the CDR3 DNA reads TGTGCCAGCAGCTATGTGAACACTGAAGCTTTCTTT. Amino acid sequence: CASSYVNTEAFF.

The chain uses TRBV29-1 and TRBJ1-2, with unresolved D. Germline V gives CDR1 SQVTM, CDR2 ANQGSEA. The CDR3 has 13 residues. The V end was cut by 4 bases, the J end by 0 bases, with 9 bases between. CDR3 nucleotide sequence: TGCAGCGTTGTTCCGGCCTCTAACTATGGCTACACCTTC. It codes for CSVVPASNYGYTF.